The 29 T cell receptor beta chains below were found in one sample sequenced in a study of T cell changes during pregnancy in multiple sclerosis. Method: immunoSEQ multiplex PCR; TCRdb's copy keeps in-frame clones and lacks some. This sample carries approximately 34,000 clones, around nine tenths of them seen once, and the ten largest clones take around 13%. The sequencing used CD8+ T cells from peripheral blood mononuclear cells, collected in the first trimester of pregnancy. These receptors originate from a female donor with multiple sclerosis, enrolled in a pregnancy study.

The rearrangement uses TRBV6-5 and TRBJ1-4; D call uncertain. The CDR3 is 13 residues long. CDR1 is MNHEY, CDR2 SVGAGI, per germline. V lost 2 bases and J 10 bases, leaving 11 bases between the germline ends. CDR3 protein: CASSYGLGRKLFF. CDR3 DNA sequence: TGTGCCAGCAGTTACGGACTGGGTCGAAAACTGTTTTTT.

The V call is TRBV6-1, the J call TRBJ2-1, with D hard to call. V shed 4 bases and J shed 14 bases, with 12 bases lying between them. Germline V gives CDR1 MNHNS, CDR2 SASEGT. This CDR3 spans 11 amino acids. CDR3 loop: CASSGLWLEFF. The CDR3 nucleotides are TGTGCCAGCAGTGGTCTATGGTTGGAGTTCTTC.

The chain joins TRBV7-9 to TRBJ2-5, with TRBD2 matching over 7 bases. This CDR3 contains 13 residues. In germline, CDR1 is SEHNR, CDR2 FQNEAQ (reference sequence). Trimming removed 3 bases from V and 3 bases from J; junction bases left unmatched: 1. For the CDR3, the DNA is TGTGCCAGCAGCTTCGGACTAGAAGAGACCCAGTACTTC. Translating gives CASSFGLEETQYF. The complete variable domain, with remaining parts taken from reference TRBV7-9 and TRBJ2-5, reads DTGVSQNPRHKITKRGQNVTFRCDPISEHNRLYWYRQTLGQGPEFLTYFQNEAQLEKSRLLSDRFSAERPKGSFSTLEIQRTEQGDSAMYLCASSFGLEETQYFGPGTRLLVL.

The chain joins TRBV5-8 to TRBJ1-4, with 7 bases matching TRBD1. Germline V gene sequence: CDR1 SGHTS, CDR2 YDEGEE. The CDR3 consists of 16 residues. V was clipped by 2 bases and J by 2 bases; unmatched bases: 6. CDR3 residues: CASSLGQESTNEKLFF. For the CDR3, the DNA is TGTGCCAGCAGCTTAGGACAGGAGTCTACTAATGAAAAACTGTTTTTT.

Notes on this clone: The sample carries other DNA sequences with the same CDR3. This chain links TRBV4-2 with TRBJ2-5; D is possibly TRBD2 (6 bases). Trimming cost V 0 bases and J 1 base, with 9 bases left between them. Per germline, CDR1 LGHNA and CDR2 YNFKEQ. The CDR3 covers 15 residues. The CDR3 spells CASSQEAGFQETQYF. DNA of the CDR3: TGTGCCAGCAGCCAAGAGGCGGGATTCCAAGAGACCCAGTACTTC.

The chain employs TRBV7-3 and TRBJ2-1; 10 bases fit TRBD1. Germline V gives CDR1 SGHTA, CDR2 FQGTGA. The V and J ends lost 0 bases and 7 bases, in that order; junction bases with no gene match: 6. The CDR3 loop spans 16 amino acids. As DNA, the CDR3 is TGTGCCAGCAGCTTAACCGGGACAGGGGTATGGAATGAGCAGTTCTTC. This codes for CASSLTGTGVWNEQFF.

The rearrangement uses TRBV6-5 and TRBJ1-1; D is unclear. The germline CDR1 and CDR2 sequences are MNHEY and SVGAGI. Trimming removed 2 bases at V and 1 base at J, with 11 bases between. CDR3 size: 15 residues. The CDR3 is CASSYDSPENTEAFF. DNA for the CDR3: TGTGCCAGCAGTTACGACTCACCCGAGAACACTGAAGCTTTCTTT.

CDR3 region: CSVPWASGRAPTDTQYF. CDR3 bases: TGCAGCGTCCCTTGGGCTAGCGGGAGGGCCCCTACAGATACGCAGTATTTT. The rearrangement joins TRBV29-1 to TRBJ2-3, with 12 bases identical to TRBD2. CDR1 and CDR2 from the germline V gene are SQVTM and ANQGSEA. The ends lost 6 bases at V and 3 bases at J; junction bases unmatched: 13. The CDR3 totals 17 residues.

The chain uses TRBV4-3 and TRBJ2-4, with D maybe TRBD2 (6 bases). V lost 0 bases to trimming and J lost 6 bases, with 12 bases between them. CDR3 size: 15 residues. Germline-derived CDR1 and CDR2 are LGHNA and YSLEER. CDR3 residues: CASSQDRRGGNIQYF. The CDR3 DNA is TGCGCCAGCAGCCAAGATCGGAGGGGCGGAAACATTCAGTACTTC.

A word on this clone: At one of its ends the junction is not consistent with the germline gene, which may arise from a read error. The V call is TRBV6-1, the J call TRBJ2-5; 10 bases match TRBD2. The CDR3 sequence is 15 residues long. The germline CDR1 and CDR2 sequences are MNHNS and SASEGT. The CDR3 DNA follows: TGTGCCAGCAGGGAAGCGGGAGGGCCGCGGGAGACCCAGTACTTC. Protein product: CASREAGGPRETQYF.

The chain combines TRBV7-9 with TRBJ2-7; the match to TRBD1 covers 10 bases. J gave up 5 bases and V 5 bases, and 6 bases lay outside the gene matches. The CDR3 spans 14 residues. The germline V gene encodes CDR1 SEHNR and CDR2 FQNEAQ (reference sequence). CDR3 sequence (DNA): TGTGCCAGCAGCACCGGGACAGGGGTCCACGAGCAGTACTTC. It codes for CASSTGTGVHEQYF.

The chain has TRBV11-3 and TRBJ2-1; TRBD2 aligns across 10 bases. CDR1 SGHNT and CDR2 YENEEA come from the germline V gene. The V and J ends lost 0 bases and 9 bases, in that order; junction bases with no gene match: 17. The CDR3 is 19 residues long. The CDR3 bases are TGTGCCAGCAGCTTAGACAAGTGGGGGGCTAGCGGGAGCATCGGTGAGCAGTTCTTC. Its translation is CASSLDKWGASGSIGEQFF.

The rearrangement uses TRBV5-8 and TRBJ2-5; 7 bases are shared with TRBD1. With 1 base clipped from V and 5 bases from J, the junction kept 2 bases outside the gene matches. CDR3 size: 13 residues. The germline CDR1 and CDR2 sequences are SGHTS and YDEGEE. The chain's CDR3 is CASSLRGPETQYF. The CDR3 DNA is TGTGCCAGCAGCTTGAGGGGGCCGGAGACCCAGTACTTC.

This chain uses TRBV19 with TRBJ2-7; D is possibly TRBD2 (6 bases). The CDR3 consists of 13 residues. Germline loops: CDR1 LNHDA, CDR2 SQIVND (reference sequence). The V gene lost 5 bases and the J gene lost 2 bases, with 10 bases spanning the gap. The CDR3 nucleotides read TGTGCCAGTAGTGCGGGACTGCCCTACGAGCAGTACTTC. Protein: CASSAGLPYEQYF.

The sample holds one count of this clone. The V call is TRBV15, the J call TRBJ1-4, with 9 bases matching TRBD1. CDR3 length: 17 residues. Germline CDR1 and CDR2: LNHNV and YYDKDF (reference sequence). V gave up 7 bases and J gave up 5 bases; unmatched junction bases: 14. The CDR3 is CATTQGTGLFGNEKLFF. CDR3 bases: TGTGCCACCACCCAGGGGACAGGGTTGTTCGGAAATGAAAAACTGTTTTTT.

The chain carries TRBV23-1 and TRBJ1-1; 10 positions agree with TRBD1. TRBV23-1 is marked as an open reading frame, function uncertain. The CDR3 totals 16 residues. V lost 6 bases and J lost 6; bases outside the gene matches: 13. For the CDR3, the DNA is TGCGCCAGCAGGGACGTCGCGGGACAGGGGATATCTGAAGCTTTCTTT. Residues: CASRDVAGQGISEAFF.

The CDR3, as DNA: TGTGCCAGCAGCTTGGGGCAGGGTGGGTACAATGAGCAGTTCTTC. Translated, it gives CASSLGQGGYNEQFF. This rearrangement joins TRBV5-8 to TRBJ2-1; weak D call: TRBD1 (5 bases). Trimming took off 0 bases at V and 4 bases at J, with 11 bases between the two ends. The CDR3 length is 15 residues. Germline assignment: CDR1 SGHTS and CDR2 YDEGEE.

This clone has just one count. The rearrangement uses TRBV28 and TRBJ1-3, with no clear D. CDR3 length: 10 residues. V shed 5 bases and J shed 10 bases, with 6 bases lying between them. Per the germline V gene, CDR1 is MDHEN and CDR2 is SYDVKM. CDR3 in amino acids: CASSPRTIYF. The DNA for the CDR3 is TGTGCCAGCAGTCCCAGGACCATATATTTT. The full variable domain, in which reference TRBV28 and TRBJ1-3 provide the parts outside the CDR3, is DVKVTQSSRYLVKRTGEKVFLECVQDMDHENMFWYRQDPGLGLRLIYFSYDVKMKEKGDIPEGYSVSREKKERFSLILESASTNQTSMYLCASSPRTIYFGEGSWLTVV.

CDR3 in amino acids: CASSSNFVRTNEKLFF. The DNA for the CDR3 is TGTGCCAGCAGCTCAAACTTTGTCCGGACTAATGAAAAACTGTTTTTT. The chain joins TRBV7-9 to TRBJ1-4; D not resolved. V was trimmed by 4 bases and J by 2 bases, leaving 14 bases between them. CDR1 and CDR2 from the germline V gene are SEHNR and FQNEAQ (reference sequence). This CDR3 comprises 16 residues.

The J gene is TRBJ2-3, the V gene TRBV5-1; a weak D match, TRBD1 (5 bases). The CDR3 has 15 amino acids. V lost 4 bases and J 4 bases, leaving 16 bases between the germline ends. The V gene's germline CDR1 is SGHRS and CDR2 YFSETQ. Here the CDR3 reads CASSRALGRADTQYF. In DNA form, the CDR3 reads TGCGCCAGCAGCCGGGCCTTGGGCAGGGCAGATACGCAGTATTTT. Full variable domain (missing parts from reference TRBV5-1 and TRBJ2-3): KAGVTQTPRYLIKTRGQQVTLSCSPISGHRSVSWYQQTPGQGLQFLFEYFSETQRNKGNFPGRFSGRQFSNSRSEMNVSTLELGDSALYLCASSRALGRADTQYFGPGTRLTVL.

This clone was picked up one time. J is TRBJ1-5 and V is TRBV4-3; 10 nucleotides align to TRBD1. Germline V lookup: CDR1 LGHNA, CDR2 YSLEER. The CDR3 loop spans 19 amino acids. The ends lost 8 bases at V and 1 base at J; junction bases unmatched: 17. CDR3 region: CASHIPGQGESRSNQPQHF. CDR3 bases: TGCGCCAGCCACATCCCCGGACAGGGGGAAAGTAGGAGCAATCAGCCCCAGCATTTT.

Here the CDR3 reads CASNRRQRVAKNIQYF. DNA of the CDR3: TGTGCCAGCAATAGGCGACAGCGCGTAGCCAAAAACATTCAGTACTTC. The chain recombines TRBV21-1 with TRBJ2-4; TRBD1 is the table's D call and was not checked against the DNA. TRBV21-1 is an annotated pseudogene. This CDR3 comprises 16 residues.

The chain employs TRBV7-9 and TRBJ2-1, with 9 bases that match TRBD2. The trim removed 4 bases at V and 3 bases at J, leaving 10 bases unmatched. Germline CDR1 and CDR2: SEHNR and FQNEAQ (reference sequence). The CDR3 covers 17 residues. CDR3 region: CASSSNLAGDSYNEQFF. For the CDR3, the DNA is TGTGCCAGCAGCTCAAACTTAGCGGGAGATAGCTACAATGAGCAGTTCTTC.

The chain recombines TRBV20-1 with TRBJ2-3; D uncertain. The germline V gene encodes CDR1 DFQATT and CDR2 SNEGSKA (reference sequence). The CDR3 extends over 11 amino acids. The ends were cut back, 3 bases at V and 5 bases at J, with 6 bases in the middle. Here the CDR3 DNA reads TGCAGTGCTAGTAGTGGAGATACGCAGTATTTT. Translating it yields CSASSGDTQYF.

There are a few counts of this clone. The chain employs TRBV2 and TRBJ2-7; TRBD2 might be the D (5 bases). The CDR3 length is 11 residues. Per germline, CDR1 SNHLY and CDR2 FYNNEI. Trimming took 3 bases from V and 6 from J, leaving 6 bases between them. The DNA for the CDR3 is TGTGCCAGCAGTGAGGGAGTCGAGCAGTACTTC. This translates into CASSEGVEQYF. Together with reference TRBV2 and TRBJ2-7, the CDR3 gives the full variable domain: EPEVTQTPSHQVTQMGQEVILRCVPISNHLYFYWYRQILGQKVEFLVSFYNNEISEKSEIFDDQFSVERPDGSNFTLKIRSTKLEDSAMYFCASSEGVEQYFGPGTRLTVT.

J is TRBJ2-7 and V is TRBV15, with TRBD2 matching 14 bases. V trimming: 2 bases; J trimming: 3 bases; junction bases outside the gene matches: 15. This CDR3 has 20 residues. Germline V gene sequence: CDR1 LNHNV, CDR2 YYDKDF (reference sequence). The CDR3 coding sequence is TGTGCCACCAGCAGATCCCCCGGGACTAGCGGGAGCTTCGTGCTCTACGAGCAGTACTTC. Translation gives CATSRSPGTSGSFVLYEQYF.

This chain joins TRBV14 and TRBJ1-2, with D tentatively TRBD1 (5 bases). Trimming removed 10 bases from V and 6 bases from J, with 15 bases in between. Germline V gene lookup returns CDR1 SGHDN and CDR2 FVKESK. The CDR3 is made up of 12 amino acids. The CDR3, as DNA: TGTGCCATCCGACGGGGGGGGGATGGCTACACCTTC. Translation gives CAIRRGGDGYTF.

This chain links TRBV11-2 with TRBJ2-7; 13 bases line up with TRBD2. J was trimmed by 5 bases and V by 1 base; bases with no gene match: 11. Germline loops: CDR1 SGHAT, CDR2 FQNNGV. CDR3 length: 18 amino acids. DNA for the CDR3: TGTGCCAGCAGCTTAGGATTAACTAGCGGGAGGGCCTGGAACGAGCAGTACTTC. It codes for CASSLGLTSGRAWNEQYF.

CDR3 in amino acids: CATLGTGPGRSYEQYF. CDR3 coding DNA: TGTGCCACCTTGGGGACAGGCCCTGGACGGTCCTACGAGCAGTACTTC. The chain carries TRBV2 and TRBJ2-7, with 8 bases that match TRBD1. The CDR3 covers 16 residues. The V and J ends lost 10 bases and 1 base, in that order; junction bases with no gene match: 15. From germline, CDR1 is SNHLY and CDR2 FYNNEI.